This T cell receptor (beta chain) stems from a study of Graves' ophthalmopathy and Graves' hyperthyroidism. General study findings and limits: Among thyroid clonotypes expanded above 0.001 frequency, most also appeared in blood.

Lactation, pregnancy, uncontrolled infections and other autoimmune diseases were all grounds for excluding patients. Germline V gene data show CDR1 as SEHNR and CDR2 as FQNEAQ (reference sequence). The CDR3 runs to 14 residues. With 3 bases removed from V and 1 base from J, the gap between germline ends came to 10 bases. On this clonotype itself: The antigen remains undetermined.

Amplified material comprised TCR beta CDR3 regions derived from RNA transcripts. First-round RT-PCR used HTBI primers; second-round multiplex PCR followed. TCRdb fed the multiplex PCR reads into MiXCR, producing one record per CDR3 protein. The data contain 240,000 or so distinct CDR3 sequences, around 50% of them seen just once; the ten biggest clones take up less than 50%. V usage is TRBV7-9 and J usage is TRBJ2-7, with a weak D call TRBD2 (6 bases). Sequencing was done on a sample of peripheral blood. The clonotype comes from an adult man with Graves' ophthalmopathy. This CDR3 reads CASSFGGRSYEQYF. CDR3 nucleotides: TGTGCCAGCAGCTTCGGAGGGAGGTCCTACGAGCAGTACTTC.